This T cell receptor beta chain was recorded in a study of T cell responses to AZD1222 COVID-19 vaccine. The assay was immunoSEQ multiplex PCR, and TCRdb's table has in-frame clones only and misses some. The sample lists about 64,000 clones, about nine tenths occurring once. General study findings and limits: Scientists sampled the repertoires only once the peak T cell response had passed.

A note on this clone: Its antigen remains unknown.

The length of the CDR3 is 17 residues. CDR1 is LNHDA, CDR2 SQIVND, per germline (reference sequence). V gave up 6 bases and J gave up 2 bases; unmatched junction bases: 8. The sample was peripheral blood, taken 28 days after the second dose of the MenACWY control vaccine. This sequence originates from an adult who received the MenACWY meningococcal vaccine as a control. The chain has TRBV19 and TRBJ2-6; 9 nucleotides line up with TRBD1. The CDR3 loop reads CASRPDRGEAGANVLTF. The CDR3 nucleotides are TGTGCCAGTAGACCTGACAGGGGGGAGGCTGGGGCCAACGTCCTGACTTTC. Using reference TRBV19 and TRBJ2-6 for the parts outside the CDR3, the full variable domain is DGGITQSPKYLFRKEGQNVTLSCEQNLNHDAMYWYRQDPGQGLRLIYYSQIVNDFQKGDIAEGYSVSREKKESFPLTVTSAQKNPTAFYLCASRPDRGEAGANVLTFGAGSRLTVL.